The rows below give T cell receptor beta chains drawn from one sample of a study of blood T cell repertoires in COVID-19. The data were produced by immunoSEQ multiplex PCR, yet TCRdb's version contains in-frame clones alone and is incomplete. The profile shows about 74,000 clones, around 83% of them singletons. The sequencing sample was made of peripheral blood. These TCRs come from a man at least 80 years old with acute or convalescent COVID-19. Each CDR3 is given with its conserved first and last residue. A D gene is named only where the DNA matches it firmly.

TRBD1	TRBV28	TRBJ2-4	CAHAGGTKNIQYF
.	TRBV30	TRBJ1-1	CAWSVTGRDTEAFF
TRBD2	TRBV5-1	TRBJ2-2	CASSSPGLATGELFF
.	TRBV2	TRBJ2-1	CASSEDARGNEQFF
TRBD1	TRBV6-2/TRBV6-3	TRBJ1-5	CASSYDRDQPQHF
.	TRBV7-2	TRBJ1-1	CASSLGHWGTEAFF
TRBD2	TRBV28	TRBJ2-3	CASSLFGLAASTDTQYF
.	TRBV28	TRBJ1-4	CASSGQLATNEKLFF
TRBD2	TRBV6-5	TRBJ2-7	CASRTGLAGVGQYF
TRBD1	TRBV29-1	TRBJ1-4	CSARWGTEGTNEKLFF
.	TRBV20-1	TRBJ2-1	CSASRYNEQFF
TRBD1	TRBV10-1	TRBJ2-7	CASSVRRQGVSYEQYF
.	TRBV4-1	TRBJ2-3	CASSQDTGDTQYF
.	TRBV5-1	TRBJ2-1	CASSLAPSTGSNEQFF
.	TRBV3-1/TRBV3-2	TRBJ1-1	CASSSSENTEAFF
.	TRBV29-1	TRBJ2-7	CSVTPPQKAGREQYF
TRBD2	TRBV7-9	TRBJ2-1	CASSPDLAGGSYNEQFF
.	TRBV19	TRBJ2-7	CASTPGGDSEYEQYF
.	TRBV15	TRBJ1-5	CATSLDGGDHQPQHF
.	TRBV11-3	TRBJ1-1	CASSPRGGGTEAFF
TRBD1	TRBV27	TRBJ1-2	CASSPPGTGGLYTF
.	TRBV2	TRBJ1-6	CASKIRGPANNSPLHF
TRBD2	TRBV4-3	TRBJ2-7	CASSQDVLAGVEQYF
TRBD1	TRBV5-6	TRBJ1-4	CASSLGTGGEKLFF
.	TRBV18	TRBJ2-1	CASSPPPVPHEQFF
TRBD1	TRBV7-9	TRBJ1-6	CASSLAGRGRVDSPLHF
.	TRBV3-1/TRBV3-2	TRBJ2-3	CASSSTLLRVGDTQYF
TRBD1	TRBV6-5	TRBJ2-7	CASRKTGGNYEQYF
TRBD2	TRBV6-2/TRBV6-3	TRBJ2-1	CASSQAGGSYNEQFF
TRBD1	TRBV5-1	TRBJ2-5	CASSSGTGGYSYQETQYF
.	TRBV6-5	TRBJ2-5	CASSSSGLPTPKTQYF
TRBD2	TRBV5-1	TRBJ2-1	CASSSGTSGKSSYNEQFF
.	TRBV19	TRBJ1-5	CASSLPGQRFLQPQHF
TRBD1	TRBV18	TRBJ1-1	CASSPRTGPSTEAFF
TRBD1	TRBV7-9	TRBJ2-6	CASSWGQLPSGANVLTF
.	TRBV2	TRBJ1-5	CASSRTGFDQPQHF
.	TRBV23-1	TRBJ1-3	CASSRSGRTGNTIYF
TRBD1	TRBV7-2	TRBJ2-1	CASSSQDRGLSREQFF
.	TRBV3-1/TRBV3-2	TRBJ1-5	CASSQGSTATNQPQHF
.	TRBV7-3	TRBJ1-4	CASSDRDIINEKLFF
.	TRBV3-1/TRBV3-2	TRBJ1-1	CASSQRETEAFF
.	TRBV25-1	TRBJ2-3	CASSAEALLTDTQYF
TRBD1	TRBV19	TRBJ2-1	CASSPSLGQGNNEQFF
TRBD1	TRBV2	TRBJ1-5	CASKQGPPNQPQHF
.	TRBV14	TRBJ2-5	CASSQNTKETQYF
.	TRBV19	TRBJ1-2	CASSPIELANYGYTF
.	TRBV28	TRBJ1-2	CASMPIQGTYGYTF
TRBD1	TRBV2	TRBJ1-3	CASIFRDRDNTIYF
.	TRBV6-2/TRBV6-3	TRBJ1-1	CASSKSLRGAFF
.	TRBV12-2	TRBJ2-5	CASRLEPSIRGTSGQETQYF
TRBD1	TRBV6-2/TRBV6-3	TRBJ2-2	CANSRMTGMLGELFF
TRBD2	TRBV19	TRBJ2-3	CASTSGALTDTQYF
TRBD1	TRBV28	TRBJ2-2	CASSPQGARNTGELFF
TRBD1	TRBV28	TRBJ2-4	CASSKTGQLLLAKNIQYF